This TCR beta chain was sequenced during a study of CD8 T cells in Susac syndrome. Germline trimming cut 5 bases from V and 3 bases from J; bases unmatched to any gene: 5. There are 13 residues in the CDR3. The germline CDR1 and CDR2 sequences are DFQATT and SNEGSKA (reference sequence). Random hexamers were used to reverse transcribe the RNA input (about 0.5 to 1 ug). The CDR3 of TCR beta was amplified by immunoSEQ multiplex PCR across 54 Vbeta and 13 Jbeta. Using its own MiXCR run on the immunoSEQ multiplex PCR reads, TCRdb lists one record per CDR3 protein. The table has 77,000 or so distinct CDR3 sequences, about 92% seen once.

Sequenced: CD4+ T cells from PBMCs. The sequence derives from a human donor with Susac syndrome. The chain combines TRBV20-1 with TRBJ2-7; 9 nucleotides line up with TRBD1. CDR3 sequence reads: CSAFRDRDYEQYF. The CDR3 DNA is TGCAGTGCTTTCCGGGACAGGGACTACGAGCAGTACTTC.